This passage covers 9 T cell receptor beta chains from one sample sequenced in a study of T cells in Graves' hyperthyroidism and ophthalmopathy. Amplified regions were TCR beta CDR3 sequences from RNA transcripts. A first-round RT-PCR of the TCR CDR3 used the HTBI primer set. TCRdb processed the multiplex PCR reads anew with MiXCR; each CDR3 protein has one entry. Among about 560,000 distinct CDR3 sequences listed, 15% to 20% were seen once. Input material: blood. Receptors originate from a woman between 18 and 30 years old with Graves' hyperthyroidism.

In this sample, this clonotype turned up a few times. The chain uses TRBV10-3 and TRBJ2-1; possible D gene TRBD2, 5 bases. Germline V CDR1 and CDR2: ENHRY, SYGVKD. This CDR3 spans 15 amino acids. Between the trimmed V and J ends, which lost 3 bases and 2 bases, there was a span of 11 bases. The CDR3: CAISEREFTYNEQFF. The CDR3 DNA reads as TGTGCCATCAGTGAAAGGGAGTTCACCTACAATGAGCAGTTCTTC.

V usage is TRBV15 and J usage is TRBJ2-1; D possibly corresponds to TRBD1 (6 bases). There are 15 residues in the CDR3. CDR1 is LNHNV, CDR2 YYDKDF, per germline (reference sequence). V lost 4 bases and J 2 bases, leaving 12 bases between the germline ends. In DNA form, the CDR3 reads TGTGCCACCAGCAAAAACAGGGCCCCCTACAATGAGCAGTTCTTC. Translating it yields CATSKNRAPYNEQFF.

This clonotype was counted ten times or more. The chain couples TRBV12-3 or TRBV12-4 to TRBJ2-7, with 10 positions matching TRBD2. V lost 10 bases and J lost 7; bases outside the gene matches: 10. This CDR3 is built from 13 residues. This CDR3 is CATGASGSREQYF. The DNA of the CDR3 is TGTGCCACAGGTGCTAGCGGGAGTAGAGAGCAGTACTTC.

CDR3 nucleotide sequence: TGCGCCAGCAGCGCCGCACTAGCGGGCAAATACAATGAGCAGTTCTTC. Amino acids: CASSAALAGKYNEQFF. This chain joins TRBV4-1 and TRBJ2-1; 9 bases line up with TRBD2. Trimming at V came to 5 bases and at J to 4 bases, leaving 9 bases not matched to a gene. Per germline, CDR1 MGHRA and CDR2 YSYEKL. There are 16 residues in the CDR3.

This clonotype was recorded a few times. The rearrangement links TRBV10-1 to TRBJ2-2, with TRBD2 as a possible D gene (7 bases). V was shortened by 4 bases and J by 7 bases, with 13 bases between the two germline ends. The CDR3 is made up of 14 amino acids. CDR1 is WNHNN, CDR2 SYGVQD, per germline (reference sequence). CDR3 coding DNA: TGCGCCAGCAGTGTTGGGGGGGCTGGCGGGGAGCTGTTTTTT. Translating it yields CASSVGGAGGELFF.

This clonotype was seen only a few times. The gene calls are TRBV28 and TRBJ2-1; D assignment may be TRBD1 or TRBD2 (6 bases each). The CDR3 extends over 16 amino acids. Trimming left V 7 bases short and J 7 bases short, with 23 bases between. In germline, CDR1 is MDHEN, CDR2 SYDVKM. CDR3 DNA: TGTGCCAGCAAGCCCCCAGGGGAGGTAAGGTGGAATGAGCAGTTCTTC. It yields the protein CASKPPGEVRWNEQFF.

This rearrangement joins TRBV2 to TRBJ2-5; tentatively, D is TRBD2 (6 bases). CDR1 is SNHLY and CDR2 is FYNNEI in the germline V gene. V lost 6 bases and J lost 7, with 12 bases in between. CDR3 size: 12 residues. The CDR3 sequence is CASREGPGTQYF. The CDR3 nucleotides read TGTGCCAGCAGGGAGGGGCCCGGGACCCAGTACTTC.

This clonotype was detected many times. The gene calls are TRBV3-1 and TRBJ2-1; 9 bases agree with TRBD1. The CDR3 runs to 15 residues. V shed 3 bases and J 8 bases; nucleotides not matched to a gene: 8. The germline CDR1 and CDR2 sequences are LGHDT and YNNKEL (reference sequence). The CDR3 here is CASSQTGDRVHEQFF. In nucleotides, the CDR3 is TGTGCCAGCAGCCAGACTGGGGACAGGGTCCATGAGCAGTTCTTC.

The chain recombines TRBV6-1 with TRBJ1-2; possibly TRBD1 for D (5 bases). The CDR3 is 14 amino acids. V was pared by 1 base and J by 7 bases, with 13 bases between. The germline CDR1 and CDR2 sequences are MNHNS and SASEGT. CDR3 sequence reads: CASSEVPGPGGYTF. Written as DNA, the CDR3 is TGTGCCAGCAGTGAAGTCCCGGGGCCGGGTGGCTACACCTTC.